Following are 20 T cell receptor beta chains from one sample sequenced in a study of monozygotic twins with cystic fibrosis. The repertoire was sequenced with immunoSEQ multiplex PCR; TCRdb's copy has only in-frame clones and lacks some. In the table there are over 10,000 clones, 85% of which are singletons. The sequencing input was blood. The receptors were sampled from a young man with cystic fibrosis.

The chain carries TRBV5-1 and TRBJ2-1, with 13 bases lining up with TRBD2. J lost 8 bases, V lost 3 bases, and 5 bases had no gene match. In germline, CDR1 is SGHRS, CDR2 YFSETQ. The length of the CDR3 is 15 residues. The CDR3 reads CASSSTSGRFDEQFF. The CDR3 region has the DNA TGCGCCAGCAGCTCGACTAGCGGGAGGTTCGATGAGCAGTTCTTC.

The chain is built from TRBV9 and TRBJ1-5; D is unresolved. The CDR3 sequence is 16 residues long. With 4 bases removed from V and 0 bases from J, the gap between germline ends came to 14 bases. Looked up from germline, CDR1 is SGDLS and CDR2 is YYNGEE. CDR3 coding DNA: TGTGCCAGCAGCCCACCGTTCCCTCGTAGCAATCAGCCCCAGCATTTT. Its protein product is CASSPPFPRSNQPQHF.

The gene calls are TRBV5-6 and TRBJ1-1, with D possibly TRBD1 on 6 matching bases. With 4 bases removed from V and 6 bases from J, the gap between germline ends came to 13 bases. The length of the CDR3 is 13 residues. Germline-derived CDR1 and CDR2 are SGHDT and YYEEEE. CDR3 in DNA: TGTGCCAGCAGCGTACTTAGGGGGGCTGAAGCTTTCTTT. Translating gives CASSVLRGAEAFF.

The V gene is TRBV5-1, the J gene TRBJ2-5; TRBD2 aligns across 8 bases. The CDR3 covers 15 residues. Per germline, CDR1 SGHRS and CDR2 YFSETQ. V was pared by 1 base and J by 5 bases, with 7 bases of the junction left unmatched. CDR3 sequence reads: CASSLLLADEETQYF. For the CDR3, the DNA is TGCGCCAGCAGCTTGTTACTAGCGGATGAGGAGACCCAGTACTTC.

The table lists this clone with a count of one. The rearrangement joins TRBV5-1 to TRBJ2-3, with a possible D match to TRBD2 (7 bases). CDR3 length: 16 amino acids. The germline CDR1 and CDR2 sequences are SGHRS and YFSETQ. V was shortened by 0 bases and J by 2 bases, with 13 bases between the two germline ends. The CDR3 DNA reads as TGCGCCAGCAGCTTGGAAGGGAGGGGGTTCACAGATACGCAGTATTTT. It codes for CASSLEGRGFTDTQYF. Full variable domain (missing parts from reference TRBV5-1 and TRBJ2-3): KAGVTQTPRYLIKTRGQQVTLSCSPISGHRSVSWYQQTPGQGLQFLFEYFSETQRNKGNFPGRFSGRQFSNSRSEMNVSTLELGDSALYLCASSLEGRGFTDTQYFGPGTRLTVL.

The V call is TRBV5-6, the J call TRBJ2-7, with a tentative D call TRBD1 (5 bases). V shed 1 base and J shed 5 bases, with 13 bases lying between them. The CDR3 totals 14 residues. CDR1 and CDR2 (germline): SGHDT, YYEEEE. CDR3 residues: CASSLQGEPNEQYF. The CDR3 DNA reads as TGTGCCAGCAGCTTGCAAGGGGAACCCAACGAGCAGTACTTC.

The chain recombines TRBV27 with TRBJ2-3; TRBD2 aligns across 11 bases. Germline CDR1 is MNHEY and CDR2 is SMNVEV (reference sequence). The CDR3 loop spans 16 amino acids. Germline trimming cut 6 bases from V and 3 bases from J; bases unmatched to any gene: 8. CDR3 sequence (DNA): TGTGCCAGCAGCGAAAGATGGACTAGCGGGACAGATACGCAGTATTTT. Protein: CASSERWTSGTDTQYF.

This chain links TRBV6-5 with TRBJ1-4; 7 bases are shared with TRBD1. The CDR3 has 14 amino acids. Per germline, CDR1 MNHEY and CDR2 SVGAGI. V dropped 8 bases and J dropped 8; count of bases not matched to a gene: 11. The CDR3 region is CASGGDRDDEKLFF. As DNA, the CDR3 is TGTGCCAGCGGAGGAGACAGGGACGACGAAAAACTGTTTTTT.

The chain joins TRBV21-1 to TRBJ2-5; the tabulated D call, TRBD2, remains unverified against the DNA. TRBV21-1 is noted as a pseudogene. The CDR3 has 17 residues. CDR3 bases: TGTGCCAGAGGGGATGGGTCTAGCGGGACTCCGGGGGAGACCCAGTACTTC. It is translated as CARGDGSSGTPGETQYF.

The V call is TRBV4-1, the J call TRBJ2-7, with D hard to call. Germline CDR1 and CDR2: MGHRA and YSYEKL. The CDR3 is 12 amino acids. The V end lost 0 bases, the J end lost 0 bases, and 0 bases lay between the germline ends. DNA of the CDR3: TGCGCCAGCAGCCAAGACTCCTACGAGCAGTACTTC. This encodes CASSQDSYEQYF.

In DNA form, the CDR3 reads TGTGCCAGCAGCTTAGCCAGCGGGGGGGCCTACGAGCAGTACTTC. It codes for CASSLASGGAYEQYF. The chain links TRBV7-2 to TRBJ2-7; 10 nucleotides align to TRBD2. This CDR3 contains 15 residues. Trimming at V came to 0 bases and at J to 2 bases, leaving 1 base not matched to a gene. The V gene's germline CDR1 is SGHTA and CDR2 FQGNSA.

This clone was found a few times. This chain connects TRBV28 to TRBJ1-5, with D unresolved. Germline V lookup: CDR1 MDHEN, CDR2 SYDVKM. This CDR3 is built from 12 residues. V was trimmed by 1 base and J by 7 bases, leaving 5 bases between them. CDR3 loop: CASSLSGQPQHF. The DNA for the CDR3 is TGTGCCAGCAGTTTATCTGGACAGCCCCAGCATTTT.

Regarding this clone: The missing conserved phenylalanine or tryptophan at the end of this CDR3 makes a read error likely. The rearrangement links TRBV15 to TRBJ1-3; maybe TRBD1 (5 bases). CDR3 length equals 15 residues. V was pared by 6 bases and J by 0 bases, with 12 bases between. Germline CDR1 reads LNHNV; CDR2 reads YYDKDF (reference sequence). Here the CDR3 DNA reads TGTGCCACCAGGTCGGGACTGAGCTCTGGAAACACCATATATTCT. Translated, it gives CATRSGLSSGNTIYS.

The chain has TRBV18 and TRBJ1-3, with D unresolved. Germline V gives CDR1 KGHSH, CDR2 LQKENI. V was cut by 5 bases and J by 4 bases, with 12 bases left in between. The CDR3 is 14 residues long. CDR3 region: CASSTVGAGNTIYF. As DNA, the CDR3 is TGTGCCAGCTCAACTGTGGGCGCCGGAAACACCATATATTTT.

The chain recombines TRBV19 with TRBJ2-3; 8 nucleotides agree with TRBD2. The V gene end was trimmed by 7 bases and the J gene end by 1 base; junction bases not matched to a gene: 7. The CDR3 is made up of 15 amino acids. Germline CDR1 reads LNHDA; CDR2 reads SQIVND (reference sequence). The CDR3 DNA reads as TGTGCCAGTACCCCGCGGGAGGCCGGCACAGATACGCAGTATTTT. The encoded protein is CASTPREAGTDTQYF.

The V gene is TRBV29-1, the J gene TRBJ2-7; TRBD2 is a possible D gene (6 bases). The CDR3 is made up of 14 amino acids. Germline CDR1 and CDR2: SQVTM and ANQGSEA. Trimming left V 2 bases short and J 2 bases short, with 13 bases between. CDR3 sequence: CSVESRESPYEQYF. The CDR3 DNA follows: TGCAGCGTTGAATCACGGGAGTCCCCCTACGAGCAGTACTTC.

The V call is TRBV19, the J call TRBJ1-2; 7 positions agree with TRBD1. V lost 4 bases and J lost 4; bases outside the gene matches: 12. There are 16 residues in the CDR3. Germline V gene sequence: CDR1 LNHDA, CDR2 SQIVND (reference sequence). CDR3 sequence (DNA): TGTGCCAGTAGTACCCTAACCATACAGGGGATCTATGGCTACACCTTC. As protein: CASSTLTIQGIYGYTF.

DNA for the CDR3: TGTGCCAGCAGCTTCTCTTTACTAGCGGGGGTTATCAATGAGCAGTTCTTC. It encodes CASSFSLLAGVINEQFF. This sequence joins TRBV7-2 and TRBJ2-1; 11 bases fit TRBD2. The CDR3 totals 17 residues. Germline V CDR1 and CDR2: SGHTA, FQGNSA. V dropped 3 bases and J dropped 6; count of bases not matched to a gene: 10.

This CDR3 reads CASSPVPSRLTTDTQYF. For the CDR3, the DNA is TGCGCCAGCAGCCCGGTCCCTAGCAGACTTACCACAGATACGCAGTATTTT. The V gene is TRBV5-1, the J gene TRBJ2-3; TRBD2 might be the D (5 bases). Trimming took off 4 bases at V and 2 bases at J, with 20 bases between the two ends. This CDR3 spans 17 amino acids. From germline, CDR1 is SGHRS and CDR2 YFSETQ.

The gene calls are TRBV6-4 and TRBJ2-1; 11 nucleotides agree with TRBD1. This CDR3 has 14 amino acids. Trimming took 2 bases from V and 6 from J; bases not matched to a gene: 0. Per germline, CDR1 MRHNA and CDR2 SNTAGT. CDR3 sequence (DNA): TGTGCCAGCAGTGACGGGACAGGGGGCAATGAGCAGTTCTTC. The encoded protein is CASSDGTGGNEQFF.